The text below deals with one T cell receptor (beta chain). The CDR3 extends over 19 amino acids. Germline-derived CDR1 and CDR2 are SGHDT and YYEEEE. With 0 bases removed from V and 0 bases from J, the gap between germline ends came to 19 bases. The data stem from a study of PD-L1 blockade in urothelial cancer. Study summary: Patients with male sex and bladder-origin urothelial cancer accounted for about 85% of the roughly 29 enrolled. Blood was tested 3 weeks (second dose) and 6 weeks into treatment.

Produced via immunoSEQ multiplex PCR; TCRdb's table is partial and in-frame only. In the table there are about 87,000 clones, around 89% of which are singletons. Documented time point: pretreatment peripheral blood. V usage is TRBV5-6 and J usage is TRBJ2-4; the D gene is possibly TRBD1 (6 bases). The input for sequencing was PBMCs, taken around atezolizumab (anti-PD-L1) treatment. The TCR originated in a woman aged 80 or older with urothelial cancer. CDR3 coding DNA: TGTGCCAGCAGCTTGGGTGGGGGCAAGGGGCCCTCAGCCAAAAACATTCAGTACTTC. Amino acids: CASSLGGGKGPSAKNIQYF. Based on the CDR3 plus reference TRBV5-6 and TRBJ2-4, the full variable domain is DAGVTQSPTHLIKTRGQQVTLRCSPKSGHDTVSWYQQALGQGPQFIFQYYEEEERQRGNFPDRFSGHQFPNYSSELNVNALLLGDSALYLCASSLGGGKGPSAKNIQYFGAGTRLSVL.